The 17 T cell receptor beta chains reported below all come from one sample, sequenced in a study of OX40 agonist ivuxolimab in advanced cancers. Libraries were prepared by immunoSEQ multiplex PCR; TCRdb keeps only in-frame clonotypes and omits some of them. The sample lists about 66,000 clones; 80% to 90% were seen once. The sample here was CD4+ or CD8+ T cells sorted from blood, taken in a trial of the OX40 agonist ivuxolimab. These receptors all stem from an adult with an advanced solid tumor such as melanoma, head and neck, liver or kidney cancer.

The chain links TRBV5-1 to TRBJ2-3; 9 positions match TRBD2. This CDR3 is built from 17 residues. The J segment lost 6 bases and the V segment lost 0 bases, leaving 11 bases of the junction unmatched. From germline, CDR1 is SGHRS and CDR2 YFSETQ. CDR3 protein: CASSLADSSGRVDTQYF. The CDR3 coding sequence is TGCGCCAGCAGCTTGGCCGATAGTAGCGGGAGAGTCGATACGCAGTATTTT.

The chain employs TRBV7-8 and TRBJ1-1; the D gene is possibly TRBD1 (6 bases). V lost 2 bases to trimming and J lost 4 bases, with 17 bases between them. CDR1 and CDR2 from the germline V gene are SGHVS and FQNEAQ. This CDR3 has 16 amino acids. CDR3 region: CASSLTVVQGGTEAFF. The CDR3 coding sequence is TGTGCCAGCAGCTTAACCGTGGTACAGGGAGGCACTGAAGCTTTCTTT.

The chain combines TRBV30 with TRBJ2-2; no clear D. There are 13 residues in the CDR3. Germline V gives CDR1 GTSNPN, CDR2 SVGIG (reference sequence). V was shortened by 3 bases and J by 5 bases, with 10 bases between the two germline ends. The CDR3 DNA reads TGTGCCTGGAGCCGGACCAATACCGGGGAGCTGTTTTTT. It yields the protein CAWSRTNTGELFF. The whole variable domain, remainder taken from reference TRBV30 and TRBJ2-2, is SQTIHQWPATLVQPVGSPLSLECTVEGTSNPNLYWYRQAAGRGLQLLFYSVGIGQISSEVPQNLSASRPQDRQFILSSKKLLLSDSGFYLCAWSRTNTGELFFGEGSRLTVL.

The J gene is TRBJ1-1, the V gene TRBV9; D perhaps matches TRBD1 (5 bases). The germline V gene has CDR1 SGDLS and CDR2 YYNGEE. V lost 4 bases and J 0 bases, leaving 10 bases between the germline ends. The CDR3 loop spans 14 amino acids. This CDR3 reads CASSKDTLNTEAFF. The CDR3, as DNA: TGTGCCAGCAGCAAGGACACCCTGAACACTGAAGCTTTCTTT.

J is TRBJ2-6 and V is TRBV27; D gene unclear. The CDR3 totals 14 residues. Germline V gives CDR1 MNHEY, CDR2 SMNVEV (reference sequence). The ends were cut back, 5 bases at V and 0 bases at J, with 5 bases in the middle. The chain's CDR3 is CASSLVSGANVLTF. The CDR3 region has the DNA TGTGCCAGCAGTCTGGTCTCTGGGGCCAACGTCCTGACTTTC.

The rearrangement uses TRBV11-2 and TRBJ2-1; 9 bases are a match to TRBD2. The germline V gene encodes CDR1 SGHAT and CDR2 FQNNGV. J lost 9 bases, V lost 3 bases, and 12 bases had no gene match. The CDR3 length is 16 residues. The CDR3 protein is CASSLSSGRILGEQFF. CDR3 nucleotide sequence: TGTGCCAGCAGCTTGAGTAGCGGGAGAATTCTAGGTGAGCAGTTCTTC.

This clone was seen a single time. The V call is TRBV2, the J call TRBJ1-4, with D possibly being TRBD1 (5 bases). The germline V gene has CDR1 SNHLY and CDR2 FYNNEI. Trimming pared 0 bases from V and 7 bases from J, leaving 12 bases between. This CDR3 contains 15 residues. The CDR3 nucleotides read TGTGCCAGCAGTGAAGCGCTGACCGGGGGTGAAAAACTGTTTTTT. This codes for CASSEALTGGEKLFF. Based on the CDR3 plus reference TRBV2 and TRBJ1-4, the full variable domain is EPEVTQTPSHQVTQMGQEVILRCVPISNHLYFYWYRQILGQKVEFLVSFYNNEISEKSEIFDDQFSVERPDGSNFTLKIRSTKLEDSAMYFCASSEALTGGEKLFFGSGTQLSVL.

This chain uses TRBV10-3 with TRBJ2-1, with TRBD1 matching over 7 bases. V shed 1 base and J 7 bases; nucleotides not matched to a gene: 7. Per the germline V gene, CDR1 is ENHRY and CDR2 is SYGVKD. The CDR3 length is 15 residues. CDR3 protein: CAISEFQGVKNEQFF. CDR3 nucleotides: TGTGCCATCAGTGAGTTCCAGGGGGTAAAGAATGAGCAGTTCTTC.

V usage is TRBV28 and J usage is TRBJ1-1, with D hard to call. The V gene's germline CDR1 is MDHEN and CDR2 SYDVKM. This CDR3 is 14 amino acids long. Trimming pared 3 bases from V and 1 base from J, leaving 9 bases between. Here the CDR3 reads CASSFGLPNTEAFF. In DNA form, the CDR3 reads TGTGCCAGCAGTTTTGGATTACCGAACACTGAAGCTTTCTTT.

In DNA form, the CDR3 reads TGTGCCAGCACCCAGACAGGGGTAAACACTGAAGCTTTCTTT. As protein: CASTQTGVNTEAFF. V gene TRBV6-1 combines with J gene TRBJ1-1; TRBD1 matches at 8 bases. This CDR3 spans 14 amino acids. Germline CDR1 MNHNS, CDR2 SASEGT. The V segment lost 7 bases and the J segment 2 bases; nucleotides outside the gene matches: 6.

The chain joins TRBV2 to TRBJ2-1; no definite D call. Germline V gene lookup returns CDR1 SNHLY and CDR2 FYNNEI. Trimming took 7 bases from V and 4 from J, leaving 11 bases between them. The CDR3 covers 13 residues. The CDR3 loop reads CASNGYLYNEQFF. Written as DNA, the CDR3 is TGTGCCAGCAATGGATACTTGTACAATGAGCAGTTCTTC.

The J gene is TRBJ2-2, the V gene TRBV30; a possible D gene is TRBD2 (6 bases). From germline, CDR1 is GTSNPN and CDR2 SVGIG (reference sequence). Trimming shortened V by 3 bases and J by 4 bases, and 12 bases separated the two germline ends. CDR3 size: 14 residues. CDR3 coding DNA: TGTGCCTGGAGAAGGGAGGTCGGCACCGGGGAGCTGTTTTTT. Its protein product is CAWRREVGTGELFF. Together with reference TRBV30 and TRBJ2-2, the CDR3 gives the full variable domain: SQTIHQWPATLVQPVGSPLSLECTVEGTSNPNLYWYRQAAGRGLQLLFYSVGIGQISSEVPQNLSASRPQDRQFILSSKKLLLSDSGFYLCAWRREVGTGELFFGEGSRLTVL.

The genes are TRBV30 and TRBJ2-2; perhaps TRBD1 as D (6 bases). V shed 2 bases and J shed 7 bases, with 11 bases lying between them. CDR3 length equals 13 residues. CDR1 is GTSNPN, CDR2 SVGIG, per germline (reference sequence). CDR3 region: CAWSLQGGGELFF. CDR3 nucleotide sequence: TGTGCCTGGAGTTTGCAAGGGGGCGGGGAGCTGTTTTTT.

The rearrangement links TRBV29-1 to TRBJ2-7, with no clear D. The ends were cut back, 7 bases at V and 6 bases at J, with 10 bases in the middle. Germline CDR1 is SQVTM and CDR2 is ANQGSEA. This CDR3 region has 10 residues. The CDR3: CSATIGEQYF. The DNA of the CDR3 is TGCAGCGCCACCATTGGCGAGCAGTACTTC.

The gene calls are TRBV2 and TRBJ2-7; 7 bases match TRBD1. J gave up 6 bases and V 7 bases, and 9 bases lay outside the gene matches. Germline assignment: CDR1 SNHLY and CDR2 FYNNEI. The CDR3 runs 13 residues. The CDR3 sequence: CASTPFDRAEQYF. In DNA, the CDR3 is TGTGCCAGCACCCCATTTGACAGGGCCGAGCAGTACTTC.

The chain uses TRBV5-4 and TRBJ2-2; D is undetermined. The CDR3 is 15 residues long. In germline, CDR1 is SGHNT, CDR2 YYREEE (reference sequence). The V end lost 0 bases, the J end lost 1 base, and 7 bases lay between the germline ends. The CDR3 spells CASSLDSLNTGELFF. In DNA form, the CDR3 reads TGTGCCAGCAGCTTGGACAGCCTGAACACCGGGGAGCTGTTTTTT. The full variable domain, its missing parts supplied by reference TRBV5-4 and TRBJ2-2, is ETGVTQSPTHLIKTRGQQVTLRCSSQSGHNTVSWYQQALGQGPQFIFQYYREEENGRGNFPPRFSGLQFPNYSSELNVNALELDDSALYLCASSLDSLNTGELFFGEGSRLTVL.

V and J are TRBV11-2 and TRBJ2-4; D gene ambiguous. The CDR3 runs 12 residues. V was pared by 1 base and J by 4 bases, with 2 bases between. Per the germline V gene, CDR1 is SGHAT and CDR2 is FQNNGV. The CDR3 nucleotides read TGTGCCAGCAGCTTAGGAAAAAACATTCAGTACTTC. This codes for CASSLGKNIQYF.